One and the same sample provided the 13 T cell receptor beta chains below, sequenced in a study of T cell responses to AZD1222 COVID-19 vaccine. The assay was immunoSEQ multiplex PCR, and TCRdb's table has in-frame clones only and misses some. In the table there are roughly 160,000 clones, 92% of which are singletons. The specimen comprised peripheral blood, sampled on day 0 of MenACWY control vaccination. The receptors stem from an adult in good health.

The chain uses TRBV6-2 or TRBV6-3 and TRBJ1-5, with 7 bases aligning to TRBD1. The CDR3 runs to 16 residues. Losses at the gene ends were 6 bases for V and 0 bases for J; bases not matched to a gene: 8. Germline V gives CDR1 MNHEY, CDR2 SVGEGT. CDR3 DNA sequence: TGTGCCAGCAGCGAACAGGGGCATGGTAGCAATCAGCCCCAGCATTTT. The encoded protein is CASSEQGHGSNQPQHF.

V usage is TRBV10-3 and J usage is TRBJ2-7; tentatively, D is TRBD2 (5 bases). Germline CDR1 is ENHRY and CDR2 is SYGVKD. The CDR3 totals 13 residues. V lost 8 bases, J lost 6 bases, and 17 bases lay in between. CDR3 amino acids: CAISRGDVGEQYF. The CDR3 DNA sequence: TGTGCCATCTCTCGGGGTGATGTCGGCGAGCAGTACTTC.

The gene calls are TRBV3-1 (or the pseudogene TRBV3-2) and TRBJ1-1, with D unresolved. CDR1 is LGHDT and CDR2 is YNNKEL in the germline V gene (reference sequence). This CDR3 is built from 14 residues. The V end lost 2 bases, the J end lost 0 bases, and 7 bases lay between the germline ends. The CDR3 here is CASSQHRLNTEAFF. Written as DNA, the CDR3 is TGTGCCAGCAGCCAACACCGATTGAACACTGAAGCTTTCTTT.

This sequence joins TRBV13 and TRBJ2-1; weak D call: TRBD2 (5 bases). Per the germline V gene, CDR1 is PRHDT and CDR2 is FYEKMQ (reference sequence). The length of the CDR3 is 15 residues. Trimming shortened V by 3 bases and J by 0 bases, and 9 bases separated the two germline ends. This CDR3 is CASSLDLSSYNEQFF. The CDR3 DNA is TGTGCCAGCAGCTTGGACTTGAGCTCCTACAATGAGCAGTTCTTC.

The chain has TRBV4-3 and TRBJ1-2; D call uncertain. The CDR3 has 14 amino acids. V was cut by 1 base and J by 7 bases, with 13 bases left in between. Germline V lookup: CDR1 LGHNA, CDR2 YSLEER. CDR3 amino acids: CASSQVGDVVGYTF. CDR3 in DNA: TGCGCCAGCAGCCAAGTAGGCGACGTCGTTGGCTACACCTTC.

The chain uses TRBV7-3 and TRBJ2-3; 9 nucleotides agree with TRBD2. The CDR3 has 16 amino acids. The V and J ends lost 5 bases and 4 bases, in that order; junction bases with no gene match: 10. Germline CDR1 and CDR2: SGHTA and FQGTGA. DNA of the CDR3: TGTGCCAGCAGCGTAATGGCGGGAGGGCCCCCAGATACGCAGTATTTT. Residues: CASSVMAGGPPDTQYF.

This chain links TRBV30 with TRBJ2-2; TRBD1 aligns across 8 bases. The germline gives CDR1 GTSNPN, CDR2 SVGIG (reference sequence). Germline trimming cut 5 bases from V and 4 bases from J; bases unmatched to any gene: 3. CDR3 length: 13 amino acids. CDR3 region: CAWRTGSTGELFF. The CDR3 bases are TGTGCCTGGCGGACAGGGAGCACCGGGGAGCTGTTTTTT.

The chain has TRBV2 and TRBJ2-1, with unresolved D. Germline V gives CDR1 SNHLY, CDR2 FYNNEI. The CDR3 length is 15 residues. V lost 0 bases to trimming and J lost 9 bases, with 15 bases between them. The CDR3 here is CASSEARPPFGEQFF. The CDR3 coding sequence is TGTGCCAGCAGTGAAGCACGTCCCCCCTTTGGTGAGCAGTTCTTC.

The chain links TRBV18 to TRBJ2-7, with 9 positions matching TRBD1. V was clipped by 6 bases and J by 3 bases; unmatched bases: 6. Per the germline V gene, CDR1 is KGHSH and CDR2 is LQKENI. There are 14 residues in the CDR3. The CDR3 DNA is TGTGCCAGCTCCCGGGGACAGGGCGACTACGAGCAGTACTTC. Protein product: CASSRGQGDYEQYF.

The chain has TRBV6-6 and TRBJ2-7; 7 bases align to TRBD1. This CDR3 is 15 amino acids long. Trimming took 8 bases from V and 5 from J; bases not matched to a gene: 15. Per germline, CDR1 MNHNY and CDR2 SVGAGI (reference sequence). In nucleotides, the CDR3 is TGTGCCAGCTGTAGTTTATGGACAGGTACCGACGAGCAGTACTTC. Translation gives CASCSLWTGTDEQYF.

The rearrangement joins TRBV20-1 to TRBJ1-2; D uncertain. The ends were cut back, 6 bases at V and 8 bases at J, with 13 bases in the middle. Germline values: CDR1 DFQATT, CDR2 SNEGSKA (reference sequence). CDR3 length equals 11 residues. The CDR3 DNA follows: TGCAGTGCCGTTCGTGGGCAGGGCTACACCTTC. Residues: CSAVRGQGYTF.

The rearrangement uses TRBV6-6 and TRBJ2-7; 10 bases align to TRBD2. This CDR3 comprises 17 residues. J was trimmed by 6 bases and V by 6 bases; bases with no gene match: 17. Germline CDR1 MNHNY, CDR2 SVGAGI (reference sequence). The CDR3 loop is CASSRQGSSGRALEQYF. The CDR3 bases are TGTGCCAGCAGCCGACAGGGTTCGAGCGGGAGGGCCCTCGAGCAGTACTTC.

J is TRBJ2-1 and V is TRBV5-6; 8 positions agree with TRBD2. This CDR3 spans 17 amino acids. Unmatched junction bases numbered 11, after V lost 6 bases and J lost 0 bases. Germline V gives CDR1 SGHDT, CDR2 YYEEEE. The CDR3 loop is CASTLVRGGSSYNEQFF. For the CDR3, the DNA is TGTGCCAGCACCCTCGTCCGGGGGGGGAGCTCCTACAATGAGCAGTTCTTC.